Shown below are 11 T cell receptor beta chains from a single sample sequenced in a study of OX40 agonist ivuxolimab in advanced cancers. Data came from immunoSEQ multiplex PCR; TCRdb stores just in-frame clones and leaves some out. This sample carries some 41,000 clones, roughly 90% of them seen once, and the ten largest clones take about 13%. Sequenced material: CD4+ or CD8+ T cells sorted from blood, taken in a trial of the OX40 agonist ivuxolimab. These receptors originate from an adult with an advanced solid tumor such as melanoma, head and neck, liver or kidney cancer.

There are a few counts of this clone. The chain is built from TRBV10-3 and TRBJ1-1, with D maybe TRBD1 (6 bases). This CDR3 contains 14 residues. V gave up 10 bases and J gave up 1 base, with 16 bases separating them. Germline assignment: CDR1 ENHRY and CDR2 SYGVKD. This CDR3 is CATSLQGGNTEAFF. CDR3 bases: TGTGCCACCTCATTACAGGGAGGGAACACTGAAGCTTTCTTT.

The CDR3 DNA sequence: TGTGCCAGCCATCCCGGCGGGGGCTCCTACGAGCAGTACTTC. Residues: CASHPGGGSYEQYF. The chain joins TRBV25-1 to TRBJ2-7; 7 positions agree with TRBD2. The germline V gene encodes CDR1 MGHDK and CDR2 SYGVNS. This CDR3 region has 14 residues. V shed 8 bases, J shed 0 bases, and the junction held 7 bases outside the gene matches.

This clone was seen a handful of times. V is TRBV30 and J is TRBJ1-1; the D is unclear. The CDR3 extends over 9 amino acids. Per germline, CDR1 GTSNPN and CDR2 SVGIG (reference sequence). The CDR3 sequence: CASAAPAFF. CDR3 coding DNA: TGTGCAAGTGCAGCACCGGCTTTCTTT.

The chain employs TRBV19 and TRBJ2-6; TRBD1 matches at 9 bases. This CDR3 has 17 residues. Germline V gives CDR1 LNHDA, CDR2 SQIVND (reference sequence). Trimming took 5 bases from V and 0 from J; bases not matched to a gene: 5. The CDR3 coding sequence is TGTGCCAGTAGTGGGGCGGGACAGGGCTCTGGGGCCAACGTCCTGACTTTC. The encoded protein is CASSGAGQGSGANVLTF.

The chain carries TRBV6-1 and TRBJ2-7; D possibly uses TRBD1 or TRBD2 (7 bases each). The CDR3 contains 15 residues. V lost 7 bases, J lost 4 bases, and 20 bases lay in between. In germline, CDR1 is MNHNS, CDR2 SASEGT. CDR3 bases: TGTGCCAGCAATAAGGGGGCTAGCGGAAATTACGAGCAGTACTTC. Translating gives CASNKGASGNYEQYF.

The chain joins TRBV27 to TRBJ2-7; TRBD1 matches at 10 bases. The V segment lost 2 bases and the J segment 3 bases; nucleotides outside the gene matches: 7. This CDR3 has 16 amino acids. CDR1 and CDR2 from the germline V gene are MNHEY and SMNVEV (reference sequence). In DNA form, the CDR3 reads TGTGCCAGCAGTTTAAGGACAGGGGACAGGGGCTACGAGCAGTACTTC. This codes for CASSLRTGDRGYEQYF.

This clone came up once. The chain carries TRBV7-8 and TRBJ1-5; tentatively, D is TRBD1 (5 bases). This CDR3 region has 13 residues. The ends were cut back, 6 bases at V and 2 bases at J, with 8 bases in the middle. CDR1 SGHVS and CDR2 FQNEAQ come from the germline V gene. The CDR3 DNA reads TGTGCCAGCAGGGGAGGGGGCAATCAGCCCCAGCATTTT. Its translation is CASRGGGNQPQHF.

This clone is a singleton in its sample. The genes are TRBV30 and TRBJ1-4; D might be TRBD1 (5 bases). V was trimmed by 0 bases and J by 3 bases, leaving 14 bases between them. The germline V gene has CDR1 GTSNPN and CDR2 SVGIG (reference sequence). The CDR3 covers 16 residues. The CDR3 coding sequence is TGTGCCTGGAGTGTAGGGGCGGCAGGGTCTAATGAAAAACTGTTTTTT. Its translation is CAWSVGAAGSNEKLFF.

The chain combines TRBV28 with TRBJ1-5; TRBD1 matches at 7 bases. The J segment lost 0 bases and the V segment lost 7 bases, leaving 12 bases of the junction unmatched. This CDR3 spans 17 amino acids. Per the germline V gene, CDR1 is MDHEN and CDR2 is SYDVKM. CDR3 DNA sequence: TGTGCCAGCATCAACCGGGACAGCCGATATAGCAATCAGCCCCAGCATTTT. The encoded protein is CASINRDSRYSNQPQHF.

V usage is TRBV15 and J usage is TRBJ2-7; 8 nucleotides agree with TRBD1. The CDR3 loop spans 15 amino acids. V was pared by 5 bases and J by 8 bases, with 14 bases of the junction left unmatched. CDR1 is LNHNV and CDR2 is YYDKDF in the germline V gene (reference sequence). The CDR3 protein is CATSRQGLSPGKQYF. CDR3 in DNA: TGTGCCACCAGCCGACAGGGGCTCTCACCTGGCAAGCAGTACTTC.

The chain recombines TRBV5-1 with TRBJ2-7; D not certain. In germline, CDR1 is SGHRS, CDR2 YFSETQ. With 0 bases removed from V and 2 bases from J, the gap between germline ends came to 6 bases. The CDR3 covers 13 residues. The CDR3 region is CASSLALAYEQYF. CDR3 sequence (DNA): TGCGCCAGCAGCTTGGCTCTAGCCTACGAGCAGTACTTC.